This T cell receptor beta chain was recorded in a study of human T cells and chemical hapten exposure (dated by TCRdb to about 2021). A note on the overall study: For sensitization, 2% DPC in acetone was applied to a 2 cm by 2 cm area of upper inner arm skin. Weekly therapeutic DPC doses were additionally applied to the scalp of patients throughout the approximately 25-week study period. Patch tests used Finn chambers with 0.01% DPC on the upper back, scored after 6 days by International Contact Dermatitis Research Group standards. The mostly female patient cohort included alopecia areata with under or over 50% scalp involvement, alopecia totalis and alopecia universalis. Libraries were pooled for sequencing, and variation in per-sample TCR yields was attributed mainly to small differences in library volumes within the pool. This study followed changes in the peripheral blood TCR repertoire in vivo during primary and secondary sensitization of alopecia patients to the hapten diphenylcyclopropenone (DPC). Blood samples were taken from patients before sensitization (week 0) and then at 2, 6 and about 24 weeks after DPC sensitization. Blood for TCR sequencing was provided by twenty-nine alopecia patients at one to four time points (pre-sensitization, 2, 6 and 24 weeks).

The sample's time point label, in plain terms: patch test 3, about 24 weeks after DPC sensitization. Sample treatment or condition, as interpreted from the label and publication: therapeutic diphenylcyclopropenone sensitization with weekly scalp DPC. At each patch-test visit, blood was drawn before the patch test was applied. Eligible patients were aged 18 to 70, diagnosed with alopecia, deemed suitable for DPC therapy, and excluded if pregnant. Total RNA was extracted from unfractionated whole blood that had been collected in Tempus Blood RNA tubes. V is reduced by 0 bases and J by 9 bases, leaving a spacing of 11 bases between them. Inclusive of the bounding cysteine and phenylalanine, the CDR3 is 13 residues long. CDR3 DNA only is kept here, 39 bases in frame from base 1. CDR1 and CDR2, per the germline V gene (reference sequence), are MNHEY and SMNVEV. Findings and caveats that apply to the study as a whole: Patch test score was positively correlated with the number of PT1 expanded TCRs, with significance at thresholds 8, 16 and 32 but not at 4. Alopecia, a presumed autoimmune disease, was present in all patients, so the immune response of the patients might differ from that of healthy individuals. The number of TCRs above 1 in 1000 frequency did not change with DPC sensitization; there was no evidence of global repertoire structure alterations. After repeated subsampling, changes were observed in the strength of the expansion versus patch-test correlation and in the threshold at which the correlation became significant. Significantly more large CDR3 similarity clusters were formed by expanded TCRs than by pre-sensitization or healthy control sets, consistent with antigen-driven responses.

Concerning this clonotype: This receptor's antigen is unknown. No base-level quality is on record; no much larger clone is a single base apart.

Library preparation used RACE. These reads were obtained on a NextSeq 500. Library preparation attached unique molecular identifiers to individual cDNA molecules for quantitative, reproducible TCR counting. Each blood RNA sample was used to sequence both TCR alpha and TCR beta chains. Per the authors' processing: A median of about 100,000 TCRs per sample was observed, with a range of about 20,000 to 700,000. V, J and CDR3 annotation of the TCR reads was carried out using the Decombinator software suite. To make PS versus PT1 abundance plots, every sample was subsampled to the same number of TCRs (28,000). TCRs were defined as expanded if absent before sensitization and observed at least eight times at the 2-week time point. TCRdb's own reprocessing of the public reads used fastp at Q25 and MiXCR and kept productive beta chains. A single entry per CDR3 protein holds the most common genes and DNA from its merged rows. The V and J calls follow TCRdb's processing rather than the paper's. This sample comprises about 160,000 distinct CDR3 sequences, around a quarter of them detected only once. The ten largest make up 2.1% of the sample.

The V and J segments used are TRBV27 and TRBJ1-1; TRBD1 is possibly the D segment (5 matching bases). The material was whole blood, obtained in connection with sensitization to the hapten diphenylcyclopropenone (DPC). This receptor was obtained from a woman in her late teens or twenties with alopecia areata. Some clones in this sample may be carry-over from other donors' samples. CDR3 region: CASSLSWGKQAFF. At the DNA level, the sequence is TGTGCCAGCAGTTTATCGTGGGGGAAACAAGCTTTCTTT.